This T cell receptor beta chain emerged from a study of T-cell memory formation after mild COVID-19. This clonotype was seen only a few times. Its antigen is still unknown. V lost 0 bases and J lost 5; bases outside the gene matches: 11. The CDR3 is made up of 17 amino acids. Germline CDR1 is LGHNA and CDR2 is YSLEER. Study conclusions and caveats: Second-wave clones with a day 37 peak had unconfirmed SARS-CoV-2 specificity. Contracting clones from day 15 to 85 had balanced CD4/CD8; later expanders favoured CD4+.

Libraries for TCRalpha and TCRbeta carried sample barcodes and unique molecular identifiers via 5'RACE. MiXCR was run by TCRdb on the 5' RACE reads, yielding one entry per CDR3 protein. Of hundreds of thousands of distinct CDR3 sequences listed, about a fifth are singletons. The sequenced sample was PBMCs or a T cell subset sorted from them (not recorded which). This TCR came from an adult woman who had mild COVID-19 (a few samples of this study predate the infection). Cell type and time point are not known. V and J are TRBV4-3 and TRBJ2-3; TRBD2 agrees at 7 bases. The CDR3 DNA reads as TGCGCCAGCAGCCAAGATCGGCCAGCGGGATTGGTAGATACGCAGTATTTT. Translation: CASSQDRPAGLVDTQYF.